Listed below are T cell receptor beta chains from one sample, sequenced in a study of T cells in Graves' hyperthyroidism and ophthalmopathy. TCRdb itself ran the multiplex PCR reads through MiXCR, one entry per CDR3 protein. The sample holds about 480,000 distinct CDR3 sequences, 22% seen once. What was sequenced was blood. These receptors all come from a woman in her sixties or seventies with Graves' ophthalmopathy. The CDR3 runs from the conserved cysteine through the conserved F or W. The order of the fields is V gene, D gene, clone size, J gene, CDR3 DNA, CDR3 protein. D genes are given only for firm matches. Size is omitted from some rows. Given values are once, few, many or a class for expanded clones.

V gene: TRBV29-1; D gene: .; clone size: many; J gene: TRBJ2-7; CDR3 DNA: TGCAGCGTGCTAGACAGTAACCTACCTTACGAGCAGTACTTC; CDR3 protein: CSVLDSNLPYEQYF
V gene: TRBV30; D gene: .; clone size: .; J gene: TRBJ1-2; CDR3 DNA: TGTGCCTGGGGCGCGTCTGTGATCTATGGCTACACCTTC; CDR3 protein: CAWGASVIYGYTF
V gene: TRBV30; D gene: .; clone size: .; J gene: TRBJ2-5; CDR3 DNA: TGTGCCTGGAGTGAGCTACAAGAGACCCAGTACTTC; CDR3 protein: CAWSELQETQYF
V gene: TRBV9; D gene: TRBD1; clone size: .; J gene: TRBJ1-1; CDR3 DNA: TGTGCCAGCAGCGTAGAGACAGGGATGAGCACTGAAGCTTTCTTT; CDR3 protein: CASSVETGMSTEAFF
V gene: TRBV9; D gene: TRBD1; clone size: once; J gene: TRBJ1-6; CDR3 DNA: TGTGCCAGCAGCTTCTTCGACAGGGTCGGTAATTCACCCCTCCACTTT; CDR3 protein: CASSFFDRVGNSPLHF
V gene: TRBV20-1; D gene: TRBD2; clone size: .; J gene: TRBJ2-5; CDR3 DNA: TGCAGTGCTCCGTCGCGCGGGAGTGGGCAAGAGACCCAGTACTTC; CDR3 protein: CSAPSRGSGQETQYF
V gene: TRBV24-1; D gene: .; clone size: .; J gene: TRBJ1-3; CDR3 DNA: TGTGCCACCAGTTCGGGCAGACACAACTCTGGAAACACCATATATTTT; CDR3 protein: CATSSGRHNSGNTIYF
V gene: TRBV15; D gene: .; clone size: .; J gene: TRBJ2-1; CDR3 DNA: TGTGCCACCAGCACCCGCCAGGACAATGAGCAGTTCTTC; CDR3 protein: CATSTRQDNEQFF
V gene: TRBV28; D gene: .; clone size: many; J gene: TRBJ2-7; CDR3 DNA: TGTGCCAGCAGTTTATCCTCAGAAGGTTCCTACGAGCAGTACTTC; CDR3 protein: CASSLSSEGSYEQYF
V gene: TRBV30; D gene: .; clone size: .; J gene: TRBJ1-1; CDR3 DNA: TGTGCCTGGAACATGAGGGGATACACTGAAGCTTTCTTT; CDR3 protein: CAWNMRGYTEAFF
V gene: TRBV10-3; D gene: TRBD1; clone size: few; J gene: TRBJ2-5; CDR3 DNA: TGTGCCATCAGCCAGACAGGGGGCCTGGAGACCCAGTACTTC; CDR3 protein: CAISQTGGLETQYF
V gene: TRBV12-3/TRBV12-4; D gene: TRBD1; clone size: .; J gene: TRBJ2-7; CDR3 DNA: TGTGCCAGCAGTTTTTCCGACAGGGGAGATGCCGAGCAGTACTTC; CDR3 protein: CASSFSDRGDAEQYF
V gene: TRBV20-1; D gene: .; clone size: few; J gene: TRBJ2-1; CDR3 DNA: TGCAGTGCCAAGGGAAACGGGAATGAGCAGTTCTTC; CDR3 protein: CSAKGNGNEQFF
V gene: TRBV7-9; D gene: TRBD1; clone size: few; J gene: TRBJ1-4; CDR3 DNA: TGTGCCAGCAGCTTAGCAGGGACAGGAAGAAATGAAAAACTGTTTTTT; CDR3 protein: CASSLAGTGRNEKLFF
V gene: TRBV7-2; D gene: TRBD2; clone size: .; J gene: TRBJ2-7; CDR3 DNA: TGTGCCAGCAGCTTAGCGACTAGCGTCTCCTACGAGCAGTACTTC; CDR3 protein: CASSLATSVSYEQYF
V gene: TRBV2; D gene: .; clone size: few; J gene: TRBJ2-1; CDR3 DNA: TGTGCCAGCAGTGAAAGAAGGGGCGGGATCAATGAGCAGTTCTTC; CDR3 protein: CASSERRGGINEQFF
V gene: TRBV5-1; D gene: TRBD1; clone size: .; J gene: TRBJ2-7; CDR3 DNA: TGCGCCAGCAGCGACGACAGGGGTGGCAACGAGCAGTACTTC; CDR3 protein: CASSDDRGGNEQYF
V gene: TRBV28; D gene: .; clone size: many; J gene: TRBJ1-2; CDR3 DNA: TGTGCCAGCAGTTTGGGGGGCGGTAACTATGGCTACACCTTC; CDR3 protein: CASSLGGGNYGYTF
V gene: TRBV27; D gene: .; clone size: few; J gene: TRBJ2-6; CDR3 DNA: TGTGCCAGCAGAATACAGGGTTATTCAACTGGGGCCAACGTCCTGACTTTC; CDR3 protein: CASRIQGYSTGANVLTF
V gene: TRBV6-2/TRBV6-3; D gene: TRBD1; clone size: few; J gene: TRBJ2-1; CDR3 DNA: TGTGCCAGCAGGGGACAGGTCCGCACTTTACTGTTCTTC; CDR3 protein: CASRGQVRTLLFF
V gene: TRBV28; D gene: TRBD2; clone size: .; J gene: TRBJ2-7; CDR3 DNA: TGTGCCAGCTCACGCAACGCCGGGACTAGCGGATATCATGGGTACGAGCAGTACTTC; CDR3 protein: CASSRNAGTSGYHGYEQYF
V gene: TRBV28; D gene: TRBD2; clone size: .; J gene: TRBJ2-1; CDR3 DNA: TGTGCCAGCAGTCCGGGGGGGGGGGCCCAGGGCAATGAGCAGTTCTTC; CDR3 protein: CASSPGGGAQGNEQFF
V gene: TRBV5-4; D gene: .; clone size: .; J gene: TRBJ2-2; CDR3 DNA: TGTGCCAGCTCACCAGTAGCCACCGGGGAGCTGCTTTTT; CDR3 protein: CASSPVATGELLF
V gene: TRBV18; D gene: TRBD1; clone size: .; J gene: TRBJ1-4; CDR3 DNA: TGTGCCAGCTCACCTGACAGGGTTAATGAAAAACTGTTTTTT; CDR3 protein: CASSPDRVNEKLFF
V gene: TRBV20-1; D gene: .; clone size: many; J gene: TRBJ1-5; CDR3 DNA: TGCAGTGCTAGAGAGCAACCAGGAGGCCCCCAGCATTTT; CDR3 protein: CSAREQPGGPQHF
V gene: TRBV30; D gene: .; clone size: .; J gene: TRBJ1-5; CDR3 DNA: TGTGCCTGGAGTTACCCAGGGAACAATCAGCCCCAGCATTTT; CDR3 protein: CAWSYPGNNQPQHF
V gene: TRBV19; D gene: .; clone size: .; J gene: TRBJ2-5; CDR3 DNA: TGTGCCAGTAGCAAGTGGGGGAGGGAGACCCAGTACTTC; CDR3 protein: CASSKWGRETQYF
V gene: TRBV10-3; D gene: .; clone size: .; J gene: TRBJ2-1; CDR3 DNA: TGTGCCATCACGGCGGGCGAGGCTGAGCAGTTCTTC; CDR3 protein: CAITAGEAEQFF
V gene: TRBV18; D gene: .; clone size: .; J gene: TRBJ1-5; CDR3 DNA: TGTGCCAGCTCCACCGTGATTGGGGAGCCCCAGCATTTT; CDR3 protein: CASSTVIGEPQHF